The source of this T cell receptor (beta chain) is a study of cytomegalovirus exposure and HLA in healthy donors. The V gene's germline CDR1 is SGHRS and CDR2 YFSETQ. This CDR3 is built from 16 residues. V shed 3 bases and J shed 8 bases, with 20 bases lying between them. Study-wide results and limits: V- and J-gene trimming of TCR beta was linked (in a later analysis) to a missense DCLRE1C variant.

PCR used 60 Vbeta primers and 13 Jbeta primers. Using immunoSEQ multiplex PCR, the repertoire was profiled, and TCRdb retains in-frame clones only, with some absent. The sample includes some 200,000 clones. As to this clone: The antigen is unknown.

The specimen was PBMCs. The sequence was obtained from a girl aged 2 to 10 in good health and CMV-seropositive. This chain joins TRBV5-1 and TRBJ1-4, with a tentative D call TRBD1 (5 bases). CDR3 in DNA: TGCGCCAGCAGCTCGTATGACAGCAGCCTGGGCGAAAAACTGTTTTTT. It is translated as CASSSYDSSLGEKLFF. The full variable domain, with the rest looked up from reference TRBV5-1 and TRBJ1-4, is KAGVTQTPRYLIKTRGQQVTLSCSPISGHRSVSWYQQTPGQGLQFLFEYFSETQRNKGNFPGRFSGRQFSNSRSEMNVSTLELGDSALYLCASSSYDSSLGEKLFFGSGTQLSVL.